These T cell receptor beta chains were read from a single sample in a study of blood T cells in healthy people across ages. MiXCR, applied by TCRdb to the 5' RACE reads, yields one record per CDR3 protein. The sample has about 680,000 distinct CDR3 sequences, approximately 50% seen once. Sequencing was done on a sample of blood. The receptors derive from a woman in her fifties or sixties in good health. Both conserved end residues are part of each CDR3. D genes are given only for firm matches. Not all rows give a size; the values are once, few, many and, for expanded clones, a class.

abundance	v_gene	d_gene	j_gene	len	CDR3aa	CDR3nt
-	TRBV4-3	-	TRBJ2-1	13	CASSQDRANEQFF	TGCGCCAGCAGCCAAGACAGGGCCAATGAGCAGTTCTTC
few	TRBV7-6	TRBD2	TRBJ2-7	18	CASSPSGTSGRSSYEQYF	TGTGCCAGCAGCCCATCCGGGACTAGCGGGAGAAGCTCCTACGAGCAGTACTTC
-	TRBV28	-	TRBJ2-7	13	CASSDRDDYEQYF	TGTGCCAGCAGTGACAGAGACGACTACGAGCAGTACTTC
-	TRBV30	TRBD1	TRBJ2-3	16	CAWSVSTRGRFDTQYF	TGTGCCTGGAGTGTATCTACCAGGGGGCGGTTCGATACGCAGTATTTT
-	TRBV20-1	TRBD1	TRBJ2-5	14	CSARGTGSQETQYF	TGCAGTGCTAGAGGGACAGGGTCCCAAGAGACCCAGTACTTC
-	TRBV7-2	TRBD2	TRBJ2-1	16	CASRPTSGAGNEEQFF	TGTGCCAGCAGACCTACTAGCGGGGCGGGCAATGAAGAGCAGTTCTTC
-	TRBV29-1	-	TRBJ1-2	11	CSVGGPDGYTF	TGCAGCGTTGGAGGGCCGGATGGCTACACCTTC
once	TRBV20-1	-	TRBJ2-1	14	CSGLREPLYNEQFF	TGCAGTGGGCTCCGGGAGCCACTCTACAATGAGCAGTTCTTC
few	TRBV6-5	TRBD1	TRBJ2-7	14	CASSEMGQGYEQYF	TGTGCCAGCAGTGAAATGGGACAGGGCTACGAGCAGTACTTC
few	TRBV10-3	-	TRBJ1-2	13	CAISESGEDGYTF	TGTGCCATCAGTGAGTCAGGGGAGGATGGCTACACCTTC
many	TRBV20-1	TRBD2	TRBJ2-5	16	CSPGLAGGLNRNEQYF	TGCAGCCCAGGACTAGCGGGAGGTCTAAATCGGAATGAGCAGTACTTC
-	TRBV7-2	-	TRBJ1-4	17	CASSLRGSGGSNEKLFF	TGTGCCAGCAGCTTACGGGGTTCGGGGGGATCTAATGAAAAACTGTTTTTT
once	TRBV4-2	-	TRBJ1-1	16	CASSHVLRDMNTEAFF	TGTGCCAGCAGCCACGTTCTAAGGGATATGAACACTGAAGCTTTCTTT
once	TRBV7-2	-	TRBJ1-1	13	CASSLSVGTEAFF	TGTGCCAGCAGCTTATCCGTGGGGACTGAAGCTTTCTTT
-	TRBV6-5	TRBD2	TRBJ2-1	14	CASKAGESWNEQFF	TGTGCCAGCAAAGCGGGAGAGTCTTGGAATGAGCAGTTCTTC
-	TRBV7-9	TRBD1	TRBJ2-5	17	CASSLGGTGGFQETQYF	TGTGCCAGCAGCTTAGGAGGGACAGGGGGCTTCCAAGAGACCCAGTACTTC
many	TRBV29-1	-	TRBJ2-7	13	CSAARTEGYEQYF	TGCAGCGCCGCGAGGACGGAAGGCTACGAGCAGTACTTC
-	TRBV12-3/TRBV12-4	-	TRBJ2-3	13	CASRPWDTDTQYF	TGTGCCAGCCGACCTTGGGACACAGATACGCAGTATTTT
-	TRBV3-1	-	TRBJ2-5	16	CASSPEETFQRETQYF	TGTGCCAGCAGCCCGGAGGAAACTTTTCAGAGGGAGACCCAGTACTTC
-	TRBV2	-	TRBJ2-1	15	CASSVTGVDYNEQFF	TGTGCCAGCAGTGTCACTGGAGTCGACTACAATGAGCAGTTCTTC
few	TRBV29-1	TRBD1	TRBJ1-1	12	CSAGQGRTEAFF	TGCAGCGCGGGACAGGGGAGAACTGAAGCTTTCTTT
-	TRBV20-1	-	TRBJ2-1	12	CSAPGRGNEQFF	TGCAGTGCCCCCGGGAGAGGCAATGAGCAGTTCTTC
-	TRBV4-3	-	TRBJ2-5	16	CASSQDIGGAKETQYF	TGCGCCAGCAGCCAAGATATCGGGGGTGCTAAAGAGACCCAGTACTTC
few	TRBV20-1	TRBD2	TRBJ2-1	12	CSAAREVNEQFF	TGCAGTGCTGCCCGGGAGGTCAATGAGCAGTTCTTC
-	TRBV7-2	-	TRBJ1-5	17	CASRKGGGEYSNQPQHF	TGTGCCAGCAGGAAGGGCGGTGGTGAATATAGCAATCAGCCCCAGCATTTT
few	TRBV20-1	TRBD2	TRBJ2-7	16	CSADAGRGLAHRFQYF	TGCAGTGCCGATGCTGGGCGGGGACTAGCCCATCGTTTTCAGTACTTC
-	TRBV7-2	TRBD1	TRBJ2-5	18	CASSLVGQGEWKTETQYF	TGTGCCAGCAGCTTAGTGGGACAGGGGGAATGGAAGACGGAGACCCAGTACTTC
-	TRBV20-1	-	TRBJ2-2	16	CSARDIGSGNTGELFF	TGCAGTGCTAGAGATATCGGGAGCGGTAACACCGGGGAGCTGTTTTTT
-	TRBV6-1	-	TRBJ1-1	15	CASSGGGIMRTEAFF	TGTGCCAGCAGTGGGGGGGGAATAATGAGAACTGAAGCTTTCTTT
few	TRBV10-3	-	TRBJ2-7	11	CAISGQGGQYF	TGTGCCATCAGTGGGCAGGGTGGGCAGTACTTC
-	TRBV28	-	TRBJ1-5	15	CASSCIGRFNQPQHF	TGTGCCAGCAGTTGTATTGGCAGATTCAATCAGCCCCAGCATTTT
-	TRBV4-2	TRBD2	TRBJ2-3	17	CASSQSPSGGSTDTQYF	TGTGCCAGCAGCCAGTCACCGAGCGGGGGAAGCACAGATACGCAGTATTTT
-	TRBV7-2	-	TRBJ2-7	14	CASSLAIGSYEQYF	TGTGCCAGCAGCTTAGCCATCGGGAGCTACGAGCAGTACTTC
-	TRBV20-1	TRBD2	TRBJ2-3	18	CSARDEGRKRELEDTQYF	TGCAGTGCTAGAGATGAGGGCCGCAAGCGGGAGCTGGAAGATACGCAGTATTTT
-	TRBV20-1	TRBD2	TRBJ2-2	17	CSARDPTSGSVTGELFF	TGCAGTGCTAGAGATCCCACTAGCGGGAGTGTTACCGGGGAGCTGTTTTTT
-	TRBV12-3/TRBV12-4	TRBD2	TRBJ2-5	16	CASSLGTSGRIETQYF	TGTGCCAGCAGCCTTGGGACTAGCGGGAGGATAGAGACCCAGTACTTC
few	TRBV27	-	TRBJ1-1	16	CASSLVSGRGNTEAFF	TGTGCCAGCAGTTTAGTTTCAGGGCGTGGGAACACTGAAGCTTTCTTT
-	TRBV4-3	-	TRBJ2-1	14	CASSQEGYYNEQFF	TGCGCCAGCAGCCAAGAGGGGTACTACAATGAGCAGTTCTTC
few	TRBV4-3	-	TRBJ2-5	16	CASSQDSRRDGETQYF	TGCGCCAGCAGCCAAGATTCGCGGCGGGATGGAGAGACCCAGTACTTC
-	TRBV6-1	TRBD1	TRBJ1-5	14	CASRTGTGDQPQHF	TGTGCCAGCAGGACCGGGACAGGGGATCAGCCCCAGCATTTT
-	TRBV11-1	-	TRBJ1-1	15	CASSLWGAVKSEAFF	TGTGCCAGCAGCTTATGGGGGGCAGTTAAATCTGAAGCTTTCTTT
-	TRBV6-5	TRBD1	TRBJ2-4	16	CASSHGQALAKNIQYF	TGTGCCAGCAGTCACGGACAGGCCTTAGCCAAAAACATTCAGTACTTC
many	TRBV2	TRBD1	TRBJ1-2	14	CASSLLGQAGGYTF	TGTGCCAGCAGTTTACTAGGACAGGCTGGGGGCTACACCTTC
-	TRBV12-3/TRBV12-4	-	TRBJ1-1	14	CASSLYGEGGEAFF	TGTGCCAGCAGTTTGTATGGGGAAGGGGGTGAAGCTTTCTTT
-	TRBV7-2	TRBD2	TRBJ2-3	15	CASVRVASGTDTQYF	TGTGCCAGCGTAAGGGTGGCTAGCGGAACAGATACGCAGTATTTT
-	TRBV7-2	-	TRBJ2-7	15	CASSLAGGLTYEQYF	TGTGCCAGCAGCTTAGCGGGGGGCTTGACCTACGAGCAGTACTTC
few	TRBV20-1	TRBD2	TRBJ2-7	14	CSARGPSGSYEQYF	TGCAGTGCTAGGGGGCCTAGCGGGTCCTACGAGCAGTACTTC
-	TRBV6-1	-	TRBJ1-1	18	CASSQMPWALPKNTEAFF	TGTGCCAGCAGCCAGATGCCTTGGGCCCTACCCAAGAACACTGAAGCTTTCTTT
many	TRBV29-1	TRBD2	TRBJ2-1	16	CSVDKGGAGAYNEQFF	TGCAGCGTTGATAAGGGTGGAGCGGGAGCCTACAATGAGCAGTTCTTC
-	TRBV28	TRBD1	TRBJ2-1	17	CASSLISLTGKSGEQFF	TGTGCCAGCAGTTTAATAAGCTTGACAGGGAAGTCGGGTGAGCAGTTCTTC
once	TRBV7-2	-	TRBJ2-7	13	CASSDAITYEQYF	TGTGCCAGCAGCGATGCCATAACCTACGAGCAGTACTTC
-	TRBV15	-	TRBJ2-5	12	CATSAAEETQYF	TGTGCCACCAGCGCTGCCGAAGAGACCCAGTACTTC
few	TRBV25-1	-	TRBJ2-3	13	CASWHGQPDTQYF	TGTGCCAGCTGGCACGGACAGCCAGATACGCAGTATTTT
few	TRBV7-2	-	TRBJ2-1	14	CASTRRTVNNEQFF	TGTGCCAGCACTAGGAGGACAGTGAACAATGAGCAGTTCTTC
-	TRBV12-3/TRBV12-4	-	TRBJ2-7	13	CASSKDGAYEQYF	TGTGCCAGCAGTAAAGACGGGGCCTACGAGCAGTACTTC
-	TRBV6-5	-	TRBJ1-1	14	CASSYSSGGTEAFF	TGTGCCAGCAGTTACTCGTCCGGTGGGACTGAAGCTTTCTTT
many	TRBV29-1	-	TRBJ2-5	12	CSVSSGGETQYF	TGCAGCGTTTCCTCAGGAGGAGAGACCCAGTACTTC